This entry lists 24 T cell receptor beta chains sequenced from one sample in a study of T-cell reconstitution after alpha-beta-depleted transplantation in children. Unique molecular identifiers were incorporated into the prepared TCRbeta library. From the PCR reads, TCRdb called clonotypes with MiXCR, one entry per CDR3 protein. The sample consists of hundreds of thousands of distinct CDR3 sequences, 10% to 15% of them appearing once. The material was PBMCs, mostly from graft donor cells, obtained 360 days after TCRalphabeta/CD19-depleted stem cell transplant. The receptors come from a male patient between 5 and 17 years old who had a stem cell transplant for acute myeloid leukemia, so the T cells may come from the graft donor.

The chain has TRBV7-3 and TRBJ2-5, with 8 bases fitting TRBD1. The CDR3 spans 15 residues. Germline loops: CDR1 SGHTA, CDR2 FQGTGA. V was pared by 5 bases and J by 4 bases, with 9 bases of the junction left unmatched. CDR3 sequence: CASSPQGAERETQYF. In DNA, the CDR3 is TGTGCCAGCAGCCCTCAGGGGGCAGAGCGAGAGACCCAGTACTTC.

This clonotype was counted only a few times. The rearrangement links TRBV29-1 to TRBJ1-2; TRBD1 agrees at 7 bases. The CDR3 runs to 15 residues. With V trimmed by 3 bases and J by 0 bases, 7 bases remained unmatched. Germline V gives CDR1 SQVTM, CDR2 ANQGSEA. The CDR3 sequence is CSVENRGRPNYGYTF. CDR3 sequence (DNA): TGCAGCGTTGAGAACAGGGGTCGGCCTAACTATGGCTACACCTTC.

The rearrangement links TRBV18 to TRBJ2-7; 7 nucleotides match TRBD1. Germline loops: CDR1 KGHSH, CDR2 LQKENI. The V segment lost 5 bases and the J segment 3 bases; nucleotides outside the gene matches: 7. This CDR3 has 14 amino acids. CDR3 DNA: TGTGCCAGCTCAGCTCCCGGGACAGACTACGAGCAGTACTTC. It yields the protein CASSAPGTDYEQYF.

This clonotype was observed at least ten times. The chain employs TRBV29-1 and TRBJ2-1, with 7 positions matching TRBD2. The ends lost 3 bases at V and 8 bases at J; junction bases unmatched: 7. CDR1 and CDR2 from the germline V gene are SQVTM and ANQGSEA. The CDR3 extends over 13 amino acids. CDR3: CSVDRGRVDEQFF. The CDR3 region has the DNA TGCAGCGTTGATCGGGGGAGGGTCGATGAGCAGTTCTTC.

The chain links TRBV28 to TRBJ2-5; 12 bases align to TRBD2. CDR1 is MDHEN and CDR2 is SYDVKM in the germline V gene. The CDR3 is 18 amino acids. The trim removed 2 bases at V and 0 bases at J, leaving 7 bases unmatched. In DNA, the CDR3 is TGTGCCAGCAGTTTAATTCTACTAGCGGGAGGTAACCAAGAGACCCAGTACTTC. Its translation: CASSLILLAGGNQETQYF.

This chain links TRBV19 with TRBJ2-7; 12 bases agree with TRBD2. This CDR3 is built from 16 residues. The V gene's germline CDR1 is LNHDA and CDR2 SQIVND (reference sequence). V trimming: 1 base; J trimming: 2 bases; junction bases outside the gene matches: 3. CDR3 amino acids: CASSIAWTSGTYEQYF. CDR3 sequence (DNA): TGTGCCAGTAGTATAGCCTGGACTAGCGGGACCTACGAGCAGTACTTC.

This clonotype was observed a handful of times. The rearrangement uses TRBV27 and TRBJ2-7, with a tentative D call TRBD1 (6 bases). This CDR3 spans 15 amino acids. The V end lost 6 bases, the J end lost 0 bases, and 15 bases lay between the germline ends. Germline V gene lookup returns CDR1 MNHEY and CDR2 SMNVEV (reference sequence). CDR3 loop: CASSLGWGLSYEQYF. As DNA, the CDR3 is TGTGCCAGCAGCCTAGGGTGGGGGCTCTCCTACGAGCAGTACTTC.

The genes are TRBV27 and TRBJ2-1; 11 nucleotides line up with TRBD2. The CDR3 is 16 residues long. Germline V gives CDR1 MNHEY, CDR2 SMNVEV (reference sequence). V shed 3 bases and J 7 bases; nucleotides not matched to a gene: 8. In DNA, the CDR3 is TGTGCCAGCAGTTTGGCTAGCGGGAGGTATGGTAATGAGCAGTTCTTC. Amino acids: CASSLASGRYGNEQFF.

V and J are TRBV24-1 and TRBJ2-1, with D tentatively TRBD2 (6 bases). This CDR3 is 17 amino acids long. Trimming took off 4 bases at V and 0 bases at J, with 15 bases between the two ends. Germline CDR1 is KGHDR and CDR2 is SFDVKD. As DNA, the CDR3 is TGTGCCACCAGTGACCCCTATCCCGGGGGCTCCTACAATGAGCAGTTCTTC. Encoded protein: CATSDPYPGGSYNEQFF.

This clonotype was detected only a few times. The chain couples TRBV5-6 to TRBJ2-2; 7 positions match TRBD2. The J segment lost 5 bases and the V segment lost 2 bases, leaving 9 bases of the junction unmatched. Per the germline V gene, CDR1 is SGHDT and CDR2 is YYEEEE. The CDR3 is 16 residues long. The CDR3 DNA reads as TGTGCCAGCAGCTTCCCGGCGGGAGAATGGACCGGGGAGCTGTTTTTT. Amino acids: CASSFPAGEWTGELFF.

CDR3 amino acids: CASSLGRGSRDEQYF. In DNA, the CDR3 is TGTGCCAGCAGTTTGGGCCGGGGCTCCCGGGACGAGCAGTACTTC. The chain has TRBV12-3 or TRBV12-4 and TRBJ2-7; tentatively, D is TRBD1 or TRBD2 (5 bases each). This CDR3 comprises 15 residues. V was cut by 3 bases and J by 5 bases, with 17 bases left in between.

The J gene is TRBJ2-1, the V gene TRBV20-1; 12 nucleotides align to TRBD2. The CDR3 has 19 residues. Losses at the gene ends were 0 bases for V and 2 bases for J; bases not matched to a gene: 11. Germline-derived CDR1 and CDR2 are DFQATT and SNEGSKA (reference sequence). Written as DNA, the CDR3 is TGCAGTGCTAGAGACTGGAGGCTAGCGGGAGGGGTGGCCTACAATGAGCAGTTCTTC. This codes for CSARDWRLAGGVAYNEQFF.

This clonotype was seen only a few times. The V call is TRBV5-6, the J call TRBJ2-7; 7 bases align to TRBD1. The CDR3 contains 15 residues. Germline trimming cut 4 bases from V and 4 bases from J; bases unmatched to any gene: 11. Germline loops: CDR1 SGHDT, CDR2 YYEEEE. CDR3 DNA: TGTGCCAGCAGCCACTACCCACAGGGGAGATACGAGCAGTACTTC. Translation gives CASSHYPQGRYEQYF.

The chain joins TRBV7-3 to TRBJ2-7, with no clear D. V gave up 0 bases and J gave up 2 bases, with 8 bases separating them. The CDR3 sequence is 14 residues long. CDR1 is SGHTA and CDR2 is FQGTGA in the germline V gene. CDR3 DNA sequence: TGTGCCAGCAGCTTAACAGTCGGACCCTACGAGCAGTACTTC. It encodes CASSLTVGPYEQYF.

This clonotype occurred a few times. This chain connects TRBV7-9 to TRBJ2-7; 9 positions match TRBD1. This CDR3 is built from 16 residues. Trimming cost V 5 bases and J 2 bases; bases outside gene matches: 10. Germline loops: CDR1 SEHNR, CDR2 FQNEAQ (reference sequence). The DNA of the CDR3 is TGTGCCAGCAGCCCCACCCCGGGACAGGGACCCTACGAGCAGTACTTC. Its protein product is CASSPTPGQGPYEQYF.

This clonotype came up a few times. V and J are TRBV4-3 and TRBJ2-7; 11 nucleotides align to TRBD2. Germline CDR1 is LGHNA and CDR2 is YSLEER. V was clipped by 2 bases and J by 7 bases; unmatched bases: 10. The CDR3 runs 16 residues. The CDR3 sequence: CASSQTPGLAVREQYF. DNA for the CDR3: TGCGCCAGCAGCCAAACCCCGGGACTAGCGGTCCGGGAGCAGTACTTC.

This clonotype was found a few times. This chain uses TRBV7-2 with TRBJ2-7, with 9 bases identical to TRBD1. CDR1 SGHTA and CDR2 FQGNSA come from the germline V gene. V dropped 5 bases and J dropped 2; count of bases not matched to a gene: 7. This CDR3 is built from 15 residues. The CDR3, as DNA: TGTGCCAGCAGCGGGGACAGGGTTCTAGCCTACGAGCAGTACTTC. Amino acids: CASSGDRVLAYEQYF.

The genes are TRBV10-3 and TRBJ1-1; D perhaps matches TRBD1 (5 bases). Germline lookup yields CDR1 ENHRY and CDR2 SYGVKD. This CDR3 is 16 amino acids long. V gave up 7 bases and J gave up 1 base, with 19 bases separating them. The CDR3 bases are TGTGCCATCACCGTCGACAGAGGTAACCAGAACACTGAAGCTTTCTTT. Residues: CAITVDRGNQNTEAFF.

The genes are TRBV16 and TRBJ2-7; 8 nucleotides line up with TRBD1. CDR1 is KGHSY, CDR2 FQNENV, per germline. Germline trimming cut 4 bases from V and 4 bases from J; bases unmatched to any gene: 6. The CDR3 contains 14 residues. The CDR3 DNA follows: TGTGCCAGCAGCCCTCAGGGGGCCGGGTACGAGCAGTACTTC. Its translation is CASSPQGAGYEQYF.

CDR3 coding DNA: TGTGCCAGCGCTGACCAGGGGGCTCTCTACGAGCAGTACTTC. This encodes CASADQGALYEQYF. This rearrangement joins TRBV28 to TRBJ2-7, with 8 bases identical to TRBD1. There are 14 residues in the CDR3. V was clipped by 8 bases and J by 3 bases; unmatched bases: 9. Per germline, CDR1 MDHEN and CDR2 SYDVKM.

The chain couples TRBV7-3 to TRBJ1-5; D gene ambiguous. Trimming removed 5 bases at V and 9 bases at J, with 11 bases between. The germline V gene has CDR1 SGHTA and CDR2 FQGTGA. This CDR3 has 12 residues. The CDR3 bases are TGTGCCAGCAGCCTTGCAGGTGGGCCCCAGCATTTT. It yields the protein CASSLAGGPQHF.

This rearrangement joins TRBV7-9 to TRBJ2-1, with D uncertain. CDR3 length: 15 amino acids. In germline, CDR1 is SEHNR, CDR2 FQNEAQ (reference sequence). Deletions cut 3 bases from V and 9 bases from J, with 18 bases between. The CDR3 reads CASSFNFPVGPEQFF. CDR3 bases: TGTGCCAGCAGCTTCAACTTCCCAGTGGGCCCTGAGCAGTTCTTC.

This rearrangement joins TRBV29-1 to TRBJ2-7; tentatively, D is TRBD2 (5 bases). Between the trimmed V and J ends, which lost 2 bases and 7 bases, there was a span of 15 bases. Germline V CDR1 and CDR2: SQVTM, ANQGSEA. There are 13 residues in the CDR3. The CDR3 DNA follows: TGCAGCGTTGAACGGACTCACTTAGGGGAGCAGTACTTC. Protein sequence: CSVERTHLGEQYF.

This clonotype was picked up many times. The chain combines TRBV10-3 with TRBJ2-7; 8 nucleotides agree with TRBD1. CDR3 length: 14 amino acids. Germline V gene data show CDR1 as ENHRY and CDR2 as SYGVKD. Trimming removed 5 bases from V and 1 base from J; junction bases left unmatched: 4. The CDR3 region has the DNA TGTGCCATCAGTTGGACAGGGTATTCCTACGAGCAGTACTTC. This sequence encodes CAISWTGYSYEQYF.